The next 17 T cell receptor beta chains were all read from a single sample in a study of blood T cells in healthy people across ages. The second PCR ran roughly 7 to 12 cycles with a sample-barcoded 5' primer and J-beta primers. TCRdb used MiXCR to reprocess the 5' RACE reads, holding one entry per CDR3 protein. The repertoire includes roughly 500,000 distinct CDR3 sequences, 27% of them detected once, and about a fifth sits in the top ten. The sample consisted of blood. The receptor source for this set is a woman aged 65 to 85 in good health.

Worth noting for this clonotype: A junction boundary mismatches the germline segment, possibly from a read error. The chain has TRBV20-1 and TRBJ2-7, with unresolved D. The germline CDR1 and CDR2 sequences are DFQATT and SNEGSKA (reference sequence). This CDR3 is built from 11 residues. The CDR3 here is CSAQHKYEQYF. In nucleotides, the CDR3 is TGCAGTGCGCAACACAAATACGAGCAGTACTTT.

This clonotype was found a few times. The chain employs TRBV4-1 and TRBJ1-6; D unresolved. There are 17 residues in the CDR3. V gave up 0 bases and J gave up 7 bases, with 16 bases separating them. From germline, CDR1 is MGHRA and CDR2 YSYEKL. The CDR3 is CASSQDLRGRGNSPLHF. CDR3 DNA: TGCGCCAGCAGCCAAGACCTTCGCGGACGCGGGAATTCACCCCTCCACTTT.

V gene TRBV7-9 combines with J gene TRBJ1-2; 8 bases line up with TRBD1. This CDR3 contains 15 residues. Germline V CDR1 and CDR2: SEHNR, FQNEAQ (reference sequence). V dropped 7 bases and J dropped 5; count of bases not matched to a gene: 12. The CDR3 DNA sequence: TGTGCCAGCAACCCCGGTCAGGGGGCCTTTTATGGCTACACCTTC. Amino acids: CASNPGQGAFYGYTF.

The chain joins TRBV7-9 to TRBJ2-5, with D tentatively TRBD1 (6 bases). The germline V gene has CDR1 SEHNR and CDR2 FQNEAQ (reference sequence). The ends were cut back, 5 bases at V and 4 bases at J, with 23 bases in the middle. This CDR3 is built from 17 residues. The CDR3 region is CASSPPTGTSPGETQYF. The CDR3 nucleotides are TGTGCCAGCAGCCCCCCTACCGGGACATCCCCAGGAGAGACCCAGTACTTC.

The chain links TRBV18 to TRBJ2-5, with TRBD2 matching 9 bases. The J call is doubtful: the DNA matches TRBJ2-1 better. The CDR3 spans 14 residues. Per the germline V gene, CDR1 is KGHSH and CDR2 is LQKENI. For the CDR3, the DNA is TGTGCCAGCTCACCGAGCGGGGGGCGGAGTGAGCAGTTCTTC. Its translation is CASSPSGGRSEQFF.

J is TRBJ1-4 and V is TRBV12-3 or TRBV12-4; 7 bases align to TRBD1. V shed 5 bases and J 3 bases; nucleotides not matched to a gene: 6. The CDR3 has 15 amino acids. This CDR3 reads CASSLHTGANEKLFF. The CDR3 DNA sequence: TGTGCCAGCAGTCTCCATACAGGGGCTAATGAAAAACTGTTTTTT.

The genes are TRBV27 and TRBJ1-2, with D tentatively TRBD1 (5 bases). CDR1 is MNHEY, CDR2 SMNVEV, per germline (reference sequence). Trimming cost V 6 bases and J 7 bases, with 18 bases left between them. The CDR3 totals 14 residues. The CDR3 spells CASRSVRDPGGYTF. The DNA of the CDR3 is TGTGCCAGCAGATCCGTACGGGACCCAGGTGGCTACACCTTC.

This clonotype appeared a few times. The rearrangement uses TRBV10-3 and TRBJ1-1; no clear D gene. This CDR3 is 16 amino acids long. The V end lost 0 bases, the J end lost 6 bases, and 17 bases lay between the germline ends. CDR1 is ENHRY and CDR2 is SYGVKD in the germline V gene. The CDR3 loop is CAISESSRYYTPEAFF. CDR3 coding DNA: TGTGCCATCAGTGAGTCATCGAGATACTACACCCCTGAAGCTTTCTTT.

The chain has TRBV7-2 and TRBJ2-3, with D tentatively TRBD1 or TRBD2 (6 bases each). Trimming took off 0 bases at V and 6 bases at J, with 10 bases between the two ends. Germline CDR1 reads SGHTA; CDR2 reads FQGNSA. The CDR3 totals 14 residues. The DNA of the CDR3 is TGTGCCAGCAGCTTAGCGGGGGGCGATGATACGCAGTATTTT. Translating gives CASSLAGGDDTQYF.

The CDR3 loop reads CASSERGRTGELFF. In DNA, the CDR3 is TGTGCCAGCAGTGAAAGGGGGCGTACCGGGGAGCTGTTTTTT. This sequence joins TRBV6-1 and TRBJ2-2; TRBD1 aligns across 7 bases. Trimming at V came to 2 bases and at J to 5 bases, leaving 2 bases not matched to a gene. The CDR3 loop spans 14 amino acids. Looked up from germline, CDR1 is MNHNS and CDR2 is SASEGT.

This clonotype has only a few counts. This chain joins TRBV12-3 or TRBV12-4 and TRBJ2-5; the D gene is possibly TRBD2 (6 bases). The CDR3 covers 14 residues. V was clipped by 5 bases and J by 5 bases, with 15 bases between them. The CDR3 coding sequence is TGTGCCAGCAGTCTAAGACTAGAGGGGGAGACCCAGTACTTC. This gives the protein CASSLRLEGETQYF.

About this clonotype: Sequence at one end of the junction differs from germline and may be a read error. The genes are TRBV7-2 and TRBJ2-5; 10 positions match TRBD2. Per germline, CDR1 SGHTA and CDR2 FQGNSA. This CDR3 contains 16 residues. The chain's CDR3 is CASSLSPASGGGPHYF. In nucleotides, the CDR3 is TGTGCCAGCAGCTTATCCCCCGCTAGCGGGGGCGGGCCCCACTACTTC. Full variable domain (outside the CDR3, taken from reference TRBV7-2 and TRBJ2-5): GAGVSQSPSNKVTEKGKDVELRCDPISGHTALYWYRQSLGQGLEFLIYFQGNSAPDKSGLPSDRFSAERTGGSVSTLTIQRTQQEDSAVYLCASSLSPASGGGPHYFGPGTRLLVL.

This clonotype showed up many times. This chain uses TRBV29-1 with TRBJ1-2, with TRBD1 as a possible D gene (5 bases). CDR1 is SQVTM and CDR2 is ANQGSEA in the germline V gene. CDR3 length: 12 residues. Trimming shortened V by 3 bases and J by 5 bases, and 10 bases separated the two germline ends. The CDR3 protein is CSVEGLNYGYTF. The CDR3 DNA sequence: TGCAGCGTTGAGGGACTTAATTATGGCTACACCTTC.

The V call is TRBV7-2, the J call TRBJ2-2, with 7 positions matching TRBD2. CDR1 is SGHTA and CDR2 is FQGNSA in the germline V gene. The CDR3 length is 15 residues. J gave up 5 bases and V 3 bases, and 6 bases lay outside the gene matches. The DNA of the CDR3 is TGTGCCAGCAGCTTTCCGGGACTAAGAACCGGGGAGCTGTTTTTT. This sequence encodes CASSFPGLRTGELFF.

This clonotype occurred a few times. V usage is TRBV7-6 and J usage is TRBJ2-4; 7 nucleotides align to TRBD2. J gave up 6 bases and V 3 bases, and 2 bases lay outside the gene matches. Germline V lookup: CDR1 SGHVS, CDR2 FNYEAQ. This CDR3 is 13 amino acids long. The CDR3 region is CASSLGTTNIQYF. Here the CDR3 DNA reads TGTGCCAGCAGCTTGGGGACTACAAACATTCAGTACTTC.

The V gene is TRBV6-2 or TRBV6-3, the J gene TRBJ1-1, with D maybe TRBD1 (6 bases). Germline values: CDR1 MNHEY, CDR2 SVGEGT. Between the trimmed V and J ends, which lost 7 bases and 4 bases, there was a span of 13 bases. The length of the CDR3 is 13 residues. The CDR3: CASIGRGFTEAFF. The DNA of the CDR3 is TGTGCCAGCATCGGAAGGGGGTTCACTGAAGCTTTCTTT.

This clonotype was seen more than once but under ten times. The chain couples TRBV20-1 to TRBJ2-5; a possible D gene is TRBD1 (5 bases). Germline loops: CDR1 DFQATT, CDR2 SNEGSKA (reference sequence). V was pared by 5 bases and J by 2 bases, with 12 bases between. There are 13 residues in the CDR3. CDR3 sequence: CSAASTEQETQYF. As DNA, the CDR3 is TGCAGTGCTGCCTCGACAGAACAAGAGACCCAGTACTTC.